This T cell receptor (beta chain) was profiled in a study of CD8 T cells in ankylosing spondylitis. This CDR3 comprises 20 residues. CDR1 and CDR2 from the germline V gene are SGHRS and YFSETQ. After removal of 4 bases from V and 3 bases from J, the junction contained 21 bases not matched to a gene. TCRdb analysed the 5' RACE reads with MiXCR anew, one entry per CDR3 protein. The sample has around 180,000 distinct CDR3 sequences, about an eighth seen once; the top ten hold approximately 9.9%. This clonotype has ten or more counts. The chain links TRBV5-1 to TRBJ2-2; 7 nucleotides match TRBD2. This clonotype was sampled from a female donor with ankylosing spondylitis or in good health (not recorded which). Sequenced input: blood, either unsorted or a sorted T cell fraction (not recorded which). DNA for the CDR3: TGCGCCAGCAGCAAAGTCCCAGGACTAGATTTTTTTCGTTACACCGGGGAGCTGTTTTTT. It encodes CASSKVPGLDFFRYTGELFF.